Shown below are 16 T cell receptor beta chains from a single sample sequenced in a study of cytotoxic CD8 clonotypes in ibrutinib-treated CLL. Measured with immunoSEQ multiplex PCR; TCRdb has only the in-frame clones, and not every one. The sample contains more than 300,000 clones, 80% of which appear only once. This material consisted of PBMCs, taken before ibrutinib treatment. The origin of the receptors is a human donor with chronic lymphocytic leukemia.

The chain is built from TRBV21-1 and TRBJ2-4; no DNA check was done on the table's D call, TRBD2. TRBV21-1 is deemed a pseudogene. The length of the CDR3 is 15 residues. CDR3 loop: CASIQAGGAKNIQYF. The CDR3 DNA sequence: TGTGCCAGCATCCAAGCGGGAGGCGCCAAAAACATTCAGTACTTC.

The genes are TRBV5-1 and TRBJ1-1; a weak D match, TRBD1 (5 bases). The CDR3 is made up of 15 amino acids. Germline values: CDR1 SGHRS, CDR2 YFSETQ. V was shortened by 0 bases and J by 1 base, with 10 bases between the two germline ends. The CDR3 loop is CASSLVGTANTEAFF. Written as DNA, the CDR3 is TGCGCCAGCAGCTTGGTTGGGACGGCGAACACTGAAGCTTTCTTT.

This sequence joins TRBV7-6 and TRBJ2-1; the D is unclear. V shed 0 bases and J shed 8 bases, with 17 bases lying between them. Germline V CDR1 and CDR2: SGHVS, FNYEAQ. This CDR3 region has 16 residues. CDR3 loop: CASSLAGFTPGDEQFF. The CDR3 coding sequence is TGTGCCAGCAGCTTAGCAGGATTTACCCCGGGCGATGAGCAGTTCTTC.

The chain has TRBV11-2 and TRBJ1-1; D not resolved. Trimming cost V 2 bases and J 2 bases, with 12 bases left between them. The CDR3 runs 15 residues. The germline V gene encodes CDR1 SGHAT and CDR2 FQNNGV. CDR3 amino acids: CASSLFLSLNTEAFF. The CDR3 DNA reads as TGTGCCAGCAGCTTATTCCTTTCGTTAAACACTGAAGCTTTCTTT.

CDR3 amino acids: CASNPGPNYEQYF. DNA of the CDR3: TGTGCCAGCAACCCGGGACCGAACTACGAGCAGTACTTC. The rearrangement joins TRBV4-2 to TRBJ2-7; either TRBD1 or TRBD2 may fit D (5 bases each). The length of the CDR3 is 13 residues. The ends were cut back, 7 bases at V and 3 bases at J, with 13 bases in the middle. In germline, CDR1 is LGHNA, CDR2 YNFKEQ.

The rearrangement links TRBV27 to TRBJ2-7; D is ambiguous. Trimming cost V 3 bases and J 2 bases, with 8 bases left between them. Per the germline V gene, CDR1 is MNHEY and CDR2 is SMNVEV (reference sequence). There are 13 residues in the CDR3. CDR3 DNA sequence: TGTGCCAGCAGTTTGGGCACCCCCTACGAGCAGTACTTC. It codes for CASSLGTPYEQYF.

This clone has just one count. In nucleotides, the CDR3 is TGCGCCAGCAGCCCTTCCGAGTTGTCCTACGAGCAGTACTTC. Amino acid sequence: CASSPSELSYEQYF. The V gene is TRBV5-1, the J gene TRBJ2-7, with D unresolved. V lost 4 bases, J lost 1 base, and 12 bases lay in between. There are 14 residues in the CDR3. Germline CDR1 and CDR2: SGHRS and YFSETQ.

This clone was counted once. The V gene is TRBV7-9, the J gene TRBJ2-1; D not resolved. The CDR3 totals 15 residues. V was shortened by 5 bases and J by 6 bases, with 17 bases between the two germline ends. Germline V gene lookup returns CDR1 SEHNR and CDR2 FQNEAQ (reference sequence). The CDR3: CASSPKPRFSNEQFF. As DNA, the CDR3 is TGTGCCAGCAGCCCCAAACCGAGGTTCAGCAATGAGCAGTTCTTC.

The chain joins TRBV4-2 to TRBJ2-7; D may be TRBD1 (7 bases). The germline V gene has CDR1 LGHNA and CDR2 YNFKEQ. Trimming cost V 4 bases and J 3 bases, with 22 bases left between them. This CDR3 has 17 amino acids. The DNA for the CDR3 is TGTGCCAGCAGCCCCTGGGGCGGGACAGAAATTTTCTACGAGCAGTACTTC. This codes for CASSPWGGTEIFYEQYF.

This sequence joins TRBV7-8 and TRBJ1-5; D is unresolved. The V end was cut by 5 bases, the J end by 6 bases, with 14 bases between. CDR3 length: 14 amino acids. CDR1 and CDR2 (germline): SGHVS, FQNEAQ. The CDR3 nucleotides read TGTGCCAGCAGCCGTGGTGTGGTCGGTCAGCCCCAGCATTTT. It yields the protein CASSRGVVGQPQHF.

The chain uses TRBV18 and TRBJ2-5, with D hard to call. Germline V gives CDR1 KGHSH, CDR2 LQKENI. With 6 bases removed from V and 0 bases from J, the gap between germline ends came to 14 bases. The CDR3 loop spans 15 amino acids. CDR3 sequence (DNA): TGTGCCAGCTCCCCGACTCAGGAGAACCAAGAGACCCAGTACTTC. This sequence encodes CASSPTQENQETQYF.

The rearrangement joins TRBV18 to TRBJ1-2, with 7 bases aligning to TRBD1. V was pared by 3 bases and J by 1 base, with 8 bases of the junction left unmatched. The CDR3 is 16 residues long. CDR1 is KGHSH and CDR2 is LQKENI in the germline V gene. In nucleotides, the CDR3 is TGTGCCAGCTCACCTACGTCGGGGGACAGTAACTATGGCTACACCTTC. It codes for CASSPTSGDSNYGYTF.

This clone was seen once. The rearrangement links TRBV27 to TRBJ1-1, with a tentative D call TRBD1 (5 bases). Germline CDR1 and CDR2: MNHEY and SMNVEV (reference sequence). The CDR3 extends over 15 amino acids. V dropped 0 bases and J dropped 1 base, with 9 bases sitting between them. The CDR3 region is CASSLSWRGNTEAFF. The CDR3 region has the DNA TGTGCCAGCAGTTTATCATGGAGGGGGAACACTGAAGCTTTCTTT.

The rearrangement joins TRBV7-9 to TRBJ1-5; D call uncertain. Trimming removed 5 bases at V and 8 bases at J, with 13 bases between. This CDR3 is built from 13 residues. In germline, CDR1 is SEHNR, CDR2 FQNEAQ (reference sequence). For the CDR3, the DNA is TGTGCCAGCAGCCACGGGGTAAGAGAGCCCCAGCATTTT. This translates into CASSHGVREPQHF.

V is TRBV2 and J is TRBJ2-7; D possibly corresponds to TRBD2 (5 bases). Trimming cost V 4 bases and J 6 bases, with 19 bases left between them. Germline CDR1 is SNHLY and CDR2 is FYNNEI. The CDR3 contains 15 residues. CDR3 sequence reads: CASSVIWEGSGEQYF. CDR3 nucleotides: TGTGCCAGCAGTGTGATATGGGAAGGGAGCGGCGAGCAGTACTTC.

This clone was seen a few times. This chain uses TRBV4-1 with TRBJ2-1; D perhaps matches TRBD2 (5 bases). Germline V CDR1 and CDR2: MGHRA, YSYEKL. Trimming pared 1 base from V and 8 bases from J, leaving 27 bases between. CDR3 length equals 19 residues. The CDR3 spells CASSQVNSLWALFGDEQFF. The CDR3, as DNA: TGCGCCAGCAGCCAAGTTAACTCTCTCTGGGCCCTCTTCGGGGATGAGCAGTTCTTC.